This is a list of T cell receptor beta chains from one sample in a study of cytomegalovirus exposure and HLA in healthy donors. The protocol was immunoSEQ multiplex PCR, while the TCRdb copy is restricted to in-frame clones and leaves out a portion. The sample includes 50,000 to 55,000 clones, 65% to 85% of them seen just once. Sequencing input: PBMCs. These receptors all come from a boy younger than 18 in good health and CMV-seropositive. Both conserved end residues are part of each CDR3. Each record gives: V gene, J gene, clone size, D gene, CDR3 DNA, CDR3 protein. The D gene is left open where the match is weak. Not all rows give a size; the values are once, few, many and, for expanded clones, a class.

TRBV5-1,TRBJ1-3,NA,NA,TGCGCCAGCAGGAGTGGTGGAAACACCATATATTTT,CASRSGGNTIYF
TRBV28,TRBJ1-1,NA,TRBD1,TGTGCCAGCAGTCCCTCGCCCGGGACAGGGGGCGCCGGAACTGAAGCTTTCTTT,CASSPSPGTGGAGTEAFF
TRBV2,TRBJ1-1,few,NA,TGTGCCAGCAGGGGGCACCTCACTGAAGCTTTCTTT,CASRGHLTEAFF
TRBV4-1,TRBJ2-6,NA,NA,TGCGCCAGCAGCCCTGGGCCCGGTCAAACGGGGGCCAACGTCCTGACTTTC,CASSPGPGQTGANVLTF
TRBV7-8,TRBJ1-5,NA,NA,TGTGCCAGCAGCCCTAAGGCTATAGGGGCCCTACAGCCCCAGCATTTT,CASSPKAIGALQPQHF
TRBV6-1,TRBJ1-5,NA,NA,TGTGCCAGCAGTGAAGCGCTTGTGACAGTCTATCAGCCCCAGCATTTT,CASSEALVTVYQPQHF
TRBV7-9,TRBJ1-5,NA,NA,TGTGCCAGCGGCCACGAATGGAGCTCTCAGCCCCAGCATTTT,CASGHEWSSQPQHF
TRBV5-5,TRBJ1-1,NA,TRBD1,TGTGCCAGCAGGCGGACAGGGGGCGAGAACACTGAAGCTTTCTTT,CASRRTGGENTEAFF
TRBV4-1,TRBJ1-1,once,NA,TGCGCCAGCAGTCCCACTACTATGTGGGTCCAGAACACTGAAGCTTTCTTT,CASSPTTMWVQNTEAFF
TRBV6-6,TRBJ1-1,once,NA,TGTGCCAGCAGTCCAGACGGGGTAAGGACTGAAGCTTTCTTT,CASSPDGVRTEAFF
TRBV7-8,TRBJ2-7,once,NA,TGTGCCAGCAGCTTATTGGCCGGCCGGACTGGTTCCTACGAGCAGTACTTC,CASSLLAGRTGSYEQYF
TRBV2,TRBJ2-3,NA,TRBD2,TGTGCCAGCAGTGGGACTAGCGGGGGTACAGATACGCAGTATTTT,CASSGTSGGTDTQYF
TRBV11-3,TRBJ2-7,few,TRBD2,TGTGCCAGCAGCCAGAGCGGGGTTGAAGAGCAGTACTTC,CASSQSGVEEQYF
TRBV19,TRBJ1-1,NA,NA,TGTGCCAGTGGAAGACAGCTCAATGAAGCTTTCTTT,CASGRQLNEAFF
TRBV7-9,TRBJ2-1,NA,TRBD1,TGTGCCAGCAGCCCCGACAGGGTTGAGCAGTTCTTC,CASSPDRVEQFF
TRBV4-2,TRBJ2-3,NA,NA,TGTGCCAGCAGGTCGCGTCGACCGGGACAAGCCTCAGATACGCAGTATTTT,CASRSRRPGQASDTQYF